A single sample gave rise to the 13 T cell receptor beta chains below, sequenced in a study of healthy donors' naive CD4 and CD8 T cells. Each TCR library used 450 to 600 ng of total RNA and a linear amplification protocol. MiXCR, run by TCRdb on the reads, gives a single entry per CDR3 protein. The sample lists approximately 200,000 distinct CDR3 sequences, around three quarters occurring once. Source material: naive CD4+ and CD8+ T cells sorted from blood, pooled from several donors. All receptors derive from a pool of human donors in good health; the sample pools cells from several healthy donors.

V gene TRBV19 combines with J gene TRBJ2-7; no clear D. CDR1 is LNHDA, CDR2 SQIVND, per germline (reference sequence). V shed 4 bases and J shed 1 base, with 17 bases lying between them. This CDR3 contains 16 residues. Here the CDR3 reads CASSTAQGPLSYEQYF. CDR3 sequence (DNA): TGTGCCAGTAGTACGGCCCAAGGACCACTATCCTACGAGCAGTACTTC.

The V call is TRBV6-5, the J call TRBJ1-5; D not resolved. The CDR3 is made up of 13 amino acids. V was pared by 0 bases and J by 7 bases, with 7 bases between. From germline, CDR1 is MNHEY and CDR2 SVGAGI. CDR3 sequence: CASSYSRVQPQHF. The CDR3 DNA sequence: TGTGCCAGCAGTTACTCGCGTGTGCAGCCCCAGCATTTT.

V and J are TRBV29-1 and TRBJ1-1; the D is unclear. Germline-derived CDR1 and CDR2 are SQVTM and ANQGSEA. V was cut by 4 bases and J by 5 bases, with 5 bases left in between. The CDR3 consists of 10 residues. This CDR3 is CSVAWTEAFF. In DNA form, the CDR3 reads TGCAGCGTTGCCTGGACTGAAGCTTTCTTT.

The chain uses TRBV2 and TRBJ2-2; possible D gene TRBD2, 5 bases. The germline gives CDR1 SNHLY, CDR2 FYNNEI. The ends were cut back, 5 bases at V and 5 bases at J, with 6 bases in the middle. The CDR3 sequence is 12 residues long. The CDR3 DNA reads as TGTGCCAGCAGTCTAGCAACCGGGGAGCTGTTTTTT. Residues: CASSLATGELFF.

This clonotype has a handful of counts. The chain recombines TRBV27 with TRBJ1-1; D is perhaps TRBD1 (5 bases). The germline CDR1 and CDR2 sequences are MNHEY and SMNVEV (reference sequence). Trimming shortened V by 3 bases and J by 0 bases, and 8 bases separated the two germline ends. The CDR3 is made up of 14 amino acids. CDR3 sequence (DNA): TGTGCCAGCAGTTTTGGGGGTATGAACACTGAAGCTTTCTTT. Encoded protein: CASSFGGMNTEAFF.

Of note for this clonotype: The junction departs from the called germline gene at one end, perhaps through a read error. V is TRBV4-3 and J is TRBJ2-1, with 7 bases aligning to TRBD1. The germline gives CDR1 LGHNA, CDR2 YSLEER. This CDR3 region has 14 residues. The CDR3 region is CASSQVDRDNEQFF. The CDR3 DNA reads as TGTGCCAGCAGCCAAGTCGACAGGGATAATGAGCAGTTCTTC.

The chain links TRBV29-1 to TRBJ2-1; TRBD1 agrees at 8 bases. CDR1 and CDR2 from the germline V gene are SQVTM and ANQGSEA. The CDR3 spans 17 residues. V dropped 0 bases and J dropped 8; count of bases not matched to a gene: 15. CDR3 sequence (DNA): TGCAGCGTTGAAGATCAGACAGGGGCTGTGGTGGGTTATGAGCAGTTCTTC. It specifies CSVEDQTGAVVGYEQFF.

This sequence joins TRBV18 and TRBJ1-5; 8 bases agree with TRBD1. This CDR3 contains 17 residues. Unmatched junction bases numbered 9, after V lost 1 base and J lost 4 bases. The germline V gene encodes CDR1 KGHSH and CDR2 LQKENI. Here the CDR3 DNA reads TGTGCCAGCTCACCACGTACAGGGGGGGCTACTAATCAGCCCCAGCATTTT. This codes for CASSPRTGGATNQPQHF.

The genes are TRBV29-1 and TRBJ2-1; D is uncertain. The V end lost 3 bases, the J end lost 8 bases, and 8 bases lay between the germline ends. Looked up from germline, CDR1 is SQVTM and CDR2 is ANQGSEA. The CDR3 spans 11 residues. CDR3 bases: TGCAGCGTTGACTACAAATATGAGCAGTTCTTC. Amino acid sequence: CSVDYKYEQFF.

This clonotype was recorded once. The chain links TRBV2 to TRBJ2-3, with 7 bases identical to TRBD2. Unmatched junction bases numbered 8, after V lost 6 bases and J lost 2 bases. The length of the CDR3 is 15 residues. Germline CDR1 is SNHLY and CDR2 is FYNNEI. For the CDR3, the DNA is TGTGCCAGCAGGAGGGAGGGTACTTCCACAGATACGCAGTATTTT. This sequence encodes CASRREGTSTDTQYF.

The chain couples TRBV19 to TRBJ2-5, with D unresolved. The CDR3 sequence is 13 residues long. V shed 2 bases and J shed 5 bases, with 9 bases lying between them. Per the germline V gene, CDR1 is LNHDA and CDR2 is SQIVND (reference sequence). This chain's CDR3 is CASSIRHAETQYF. The CDR3 nucleotides are TGTGCCAGTAGTATAAGACACGCCGAGACCCAGTACTTC. Full variable domain (missing parts from reference TRBV19 and TRBJ2-5): DGGITQSPKYLFRKEGQNVTLSCEQNLNHDAMYWYRQDPGQGLRLIYYSQIVNDFQKGDIAEGYSVSREKKESFPLTVTSAQKNPTAFYLCASSIRHAETQYFGPGTRLLVL.

The gene calls are TRBV28 and TRBJ2-1; 11 bases are a match to TRBD1. The germline CDR1 and CDR2 sequences are MDHEN and SYDVKM. The CDR3 runs to 18 residues. V lost 5 bases and J lost 1; bases outside the gene matches: 10. The CDR3 coding sequence is TGTGCCAGCAGTCCCGACGCCGGGACAGGGGGTTCCTACAATGAGCAGTTCTTC. This codes for CASSPDAGTGGSYNEQFF. Together with reference TRBV28 and TRBJ2-1, the CDR3 gives the full variable domain: DVKVTQSSRYLVKRTGEKVFLECVQDMDHENMFWYRQDPGLGLRLIYFSYDVKMKEKGDIPEGYSVSREKKERFSLILESASTNQTSMYLCASSPDAGTGGSYNEQFFGPGTRLTVL.

The chain couples TRBV6-5 to TRBJ1-3; the D gene is possibly TRBD1 (5 bases). Trimming removed 6 bases from V and 4 bases from J, with 7 bases in between. This CDR3 comprises 12 residues. From germline, CDR1 is MNHEY and CDR2 SVGAGI. The CDR3 reads CASRTAGNTIYF. CDR3 in DNA: TGTGCCAGCAGGACAGCCGGAAACACCATATATTTT.